This T cell receptor (beta chain) was sequenced during a study of T cells in localized non-small cell lung cancer. Germline trimming cut 5 bases from V and 3 bases from J; bases unmatched to any gene: 13. This CDR3 comprises 17 residues. Germline V gives CDR1 MRHNA, CDR2 SNTAGT. Sequencing was performed with immunoSEQ multiplex PCR; in TCRdb, only in-frame clones are kept and a portion is missing. The sample shows about 59,000 clones, around 90% of them seen only once. Points from the study as a whole: The greatest T cell clonality was found in uninvolved adjacent lung (higher than in tumor). Median detection of top 100 tumor clones in adjacent lung was around 59 clones.

Concerning this clone itself: Its antigen is undetermined.

The rearrangement uses TRBV6-4 and TRBJ1-1; 9 bases match TRBD1. The TCR comes from a man aged 35 to 69 with stage I squamous cell lung carcinoma. Sequencing was performed on peripheral blood, taken before any cancer treatment. CDR3 in amino acids: CASSHEGQGTSYTEAFF. The CDR3, as DNA: TGTGCCAGCAGTCACGAGGGACAGGGAACGTCGTACACTGAAGCTTTCTTT.